In this sample, the clone carrying this TCR beta chain turned up a few times. Its antigen remains unknown. With 60 Vbeta and 13 Jbeta primers, the PCR was carried out. Sequencing used immunoSEQ multiplex PCR; TCRdb keeps in-frame clones, though not all of them. The table has approximately 120,000 clones, less than 70% seen once. The sample originates from a study of cytomegalovirus exposure and HLA in healthy donors. Study findings and constraints: Earlier findings revealed that most TCR beta V segments proved productive either about 87% or about 30% of the time. Later on, an analysis showed TCR association rates differing by HLA locus, with DRB1 the most and HLA-C the fewest. With later analysis, a missense DCLRE1C variant became linked to TCR beta V- and J-gene trimming. TCR beta sequences reportedly predicted most subjects' HLA-A and HLA-B alleles accurately.

The sample taken for sequencing was PBMCs. The source of this sequence is a woman between 65 and 79 years old in good health and CMV-seropositive.

The CDR3 region is CASSYSTGSGGETQYF. The CDR3 nucleotides read TGTGCCAGCAGTTATTCAACAGGGTCCGGAGGTGAGACCCAGTACTTC. This chain connects TRBV6-5 to TRBJ2-5, with D perhaps TRBD1 (6 bases). The CDR3 runs 16 residues. The V and J ends lost 3 bases and 5 bases respectively, with 19 bases between them. Germline V lookup: CDR1 MNHEY, CDR2 SVGAGI.